This T cell receptor beta chain was observed in a study of cytomegalovirus exposure and HLA in healthy donors. Separation from the approximately 720-subject first cohort characterized the roughly 120-subject validation cohort, to which the donors belonged. The method was immunoSEQ multiplex PCR; TCRdb's version includes in-frame clones alone and lacks a portion of them. Altogether 180,000 or so clones are present, around nine tenths being singletons, with the ten largest covering approximately 2.4%. Germline V gene lookup returns CDR1 SGHRS and CDR2 YFSETQ. With V trimmed by 0 bases and J by 6 bases, 5 bases remained unmatched. This CDR3 has 14 residues.

The sequence was collected from a young man in good health and CMV-seropositive. The chain combines TRBV5-1 with TRBJ2-5; 7 bases agree with TRBD2. Input material: PBMCs. CDR3: CASSLALREQTQYF. DNA of the CDR3: TGCGCCAGCAGCTTGGCCCTGCGGGAGCAGACCCAGTACTTC.